The 30 T cell receptor beta chains reported below all come from one sample, sequenced in a study of T cells in Graves' hyperthyroidism and ophthalmopathy. It was RNA transcripts that yielded the amplified TCR beta CDR3 regions. HTBI primers were employed in a first-round RT-PCR of the TCR CDR3. TCRdb itself ran the multiplex PCR reads through MiXCR, one entry per CDR3 protein. The sample carries about 290,000 distinct CDR3 sequences, roughly 15% recorded once. Material: blood. These receptors were obtained from a woman between 40 and 50 years old with Graves' hyperthyroidism.

This clonotype was found many times. V usage is TRBV10-1 and J usage is TRBJ2-2, with no clear D. The length of the CDR3 is 16 residues. With 7 bases removed from V and 2 bases from J, the gap between germline ends came to 17 bases. CDR1 and CDR2 (germline): WNHNN, SYGVQD (reference sequence). CDR3 in amino acids: CASKESPGDNTGELFF. The DNA for the CDR3 is TGCGCCAGCAAGGAGTCGCCCGGCGATAACACCGGGGAGCTGTTTTTT.

This clonotype came up many times. This chain uses TRBV27 with TRBJ1-1, with D hard to call. Germline CDR1 is MNHEY and CDR2 is SMNVEV (reference sequence). This CDR3 has 17 residues. Trimming took 7 bases from V and 1 from J, leaving 22 bases between them. The CDR3 coding sequence is TGTGCCAGCATTCGTGCCCTCTCCCATTGGGGGAACACTGAAGCTTTCTTT. This gives the protein CASIRALSHWGNTEAFF.

Concerning this clonotype: A single base separates this from a much larger clone, so it may be a read error. The rearrangement joins TRBV7-9 to TRBJ2-1; D unclear. Trimming removed 9 bases at V and 6 bases at J, with 18 bases between. Germline-derived CDR1 and CDR2 are SEHNR and FQNEAQ (reference sequence). The CDR3 loop spans 14 amino acids. The CDR3 DNA is TGTGCCAGGAGCCCTGGGCAGGTTACCAATGAGCAGTTCTTC. It is translated as CARSPGQVTNEQFF.

This clonotype was recorded at least ten times. V is TRBV6-1 and J is TRBJ2-2; D is unclear. Germline CDR1 reads MNHNS; CDR2 reads SASEGT. The CDR3 covers 14 residues. Trimming stripped 4 bases from V and 5 bases from J, with 11 bases between. CDR3 sequence reads: CASSGQALTGELFF. CDR3 DNA: TGTGCCAGCAGTGGACAAGCCTTAACCGGGGAGCTGTTTTTT.

This clonotype was seen many times. The V and J genes are TRBV28 and TRBJ2-7; maybe TRBD2 (6 bases). The CDR3 runs to 17 residues. In germline, CDR1 is MDHEN, CDR2 SYDVKM. The V end was cut by 4 bases, the J end by 6 bases, with 25 bases between. The CDR3, as DNA: TGTGCCAGCAGTTCCGGCCCCCCGGGACTGCCCCGGAGCGAGCAGTACTTC. Translation: CASSSGPPGLPRSEQYF.

The V and J genes are TRBV27 and TRBJ2-7, with 7 bases identical to TRBD1. The CDR3 is made up of 15 amino acids. V was pared by 2 bases and J by 4 bases, with 8 bases of the junction left unmatched. Germline V gene sequence: CDR1 MNHEY, CDR2 SMNVEV (reference sequence). CDR3 protein: CASSLASWTGYEQYF. The DNA of the CDR3 is TGTGCCAGCAGTTTAGCTTCCTGGACAGGATACGAGCAGTACTTC.

The rearrangement links TRBV9 to TRBJ2-7; D perhaps matches TRBD1 (6 bases). Germline values: CDR1 SGDLS, CDR2 YYNGEE. This CDR3 has 16 residues. V lost 4 bases and J lost 2, with 19 bases in between. DNA of the CDR3: TGTGCCAGCAGCACGCTAGGGACAACCTATACCTACGAGCAGTACTTC. Translated, it gives CASSTLGTTYTYEQYF.

On this clonotype itself: Possible read error: a much larger clone is one base away. The chain is built from TRBV3-1 and TRBJ2-5; 7 bases line up with TRBD1. Germline assignment: CDR1 LGHDT and CDR2 YNNKEL (reference sequence). After removal of 4 bases from V and 4 bases from J, the junction contained 15 bases not matched to a gene. The CDR3 is 17 amino acids. Here the CDR3 reads CASSLSLRGRGGETQYF. The CDR3 bases are TGTGCCAGCAGCCTCTCCTTGAGGGGGCGAGGGGGAGAGACCCAGTACTTC.

At least ten counts were recorded for this clonotype. The chain employs TRBV7-3 and TRBJ2-2; TRBD1 aligns across 9 bases. V gave up 5 bases and J gave up 6 bases; unmatched junction bases: 7. CDR1 and CDR2 from the germline V gene are SGHTA and FQGTGA. The CDR3 length is 15 residues. In DNA form, the CDR3 reads TGTGCCAGCAGCGAGGACAGGGGTGGAGCCGGGGAGCTGTTTTTT. Residues: CASSEDRGGAGELFF. Full variable domain (rest looked up from reference TRBV7-3 and TRBJ2-2): GAGVSQTPSNKVTEKGKYVELRCDPISGHTALYWYRQSLGQGPEFLIYFQGTGAADDSGLPNDRFFAVRPEGSVSTLKIQRTERGDSAVYLCASSEDRGGAGELFFGEGSRLTVL.

The gene calls are TRBV18 and TRBJ1-6; no reliable D call. CDR1 KGHSH and CDR2 LQKENI come from the germline V gene. There are 16 residues in the CDR3. Trimming cost V 2 bases and J 7 bases, with 15 bases left between them. CDR3 in DNA: TGTGCCAGCTCACCAAGGACCACGGGTGGGAATTCACCCCTCCACTTT. This sequence encodes CASSPRTTGGNSPLHF.

This clonotype was picked up many times. The chain couples TRBV27 to TRBJ2-7, with 13 bases aligning to TRBD2. CDR1 MNHEY and CDR2 SMNVEV come from the germline V gene (reference sequence). Germline trimming cut 5 bases from V and 1 base from J; bases unmatched to any gene: 8. This CDR3 has 17 residues. CDR3 DNA sequence: TGTGCCAGCAGTCCCGCCCGGACTAGCGGGAGTTCCTACGAGCAGTACTTC. Its protein is CASSPARTSGSSYEQYF.

Ten or more counts support this clonotype. The genes are TRBV6-2 or TRBV6-3 and TRBJ2-1; tentative D call: TRBD2 (5 bases). V gave up 5 bases and J gave up 4 bases, with 9 bases separating them. Germline CDR1 MNHEY, CDR2 SVGEGT. The CDR3 runs to 13 residues. CDR3 sequence reads: CASSAGGYNEQFF. Here the CDR3 DNA reads TGTGCCAGCAGTGCTGGCGGGTACAATGAGCAGTTCTTC.

The sample holds many counts of this clonotype. The CDR3 here is CASTTRGHHSNQPQHF. The DNA for the CDR3 is TGTGCCAGCACTACCCGGGGACACCATAGCAATCAGCCCCAGCATTTT. The V and J genes are TRBV11-3 and TRBJ1-5; a weak D match, TRBD1 (6 bases). This CDR3 region has 16 residues. Germline V gene sequence: CDR1 SGHNT, CDR2 YENEEA. V dropped 7 bases and J dropped 0 bases, with 16 bases sitting between them.

This clonotype has more than one count but fewer than ten. The J gene is TRBJ1-1, the V gene TRBV20-1, with TRBD1 as a possible D gene (5 bases). Germline V CDR1 and CDR2: DFQATT, SNEGSKA (reference sequence). The ends were cut back, 0 bases at V and 6 bases at J, with 11 bases in the middle. The CDR3 is 13 residues long. CDR3 in DNA: TGCAGTGCTAGAGATGGACATACTGCTGAAGCTTTCTTT. It codes for CSARDGHTAEAFF.

This clonotype occurred a few times. The J gene is TRBJ2-1, the V gene TRBV24-1, with TRBD2 identical over 7 bases. V trimming: 5 bases; J trimming: 4 bases; junction bases outside the gene matches: 7. Germline values: CDR1 KGHDR, CDR2 SFDVKD. This CDR3 is 15 amino acids long. The CDR3 region is CATSGGSGWYNEQFF. CDR3 coding DNA: TGTGCCACCAGTGGCGGGAGCGGTTGGTACAATGAGCAGTTCTTC.

In its sample, this clonotype was seen a few times. The chain carries TRBV4-2 and TRBJ1-1; weak D call: TRBD1 (6 bases). The CDR3 is made up of 19 amino acids. Trimming left V 1 base short and J 3 bases short, with 24 bases between. Germline V CDR1 and CDR2: LGHNA, YNFKEQ. In DNA form, the CDR3 reads TGTGCCAGCAGCCAAGCCATAATACAGGGTAAAGGGACCGACACTGAAGCTTTCTTT. Its translation is CASSQAIIQGKGTDTEAFF.

The sample holds many counts of this clonotype. The chain has TRBV3-1 and TRBJ2-1; TRBD1 agrees at 8 bases. CDR1 and CDR2 (germline): LGHDT, YNNKEL (reference sequence). With 4 bases clipped from V and 4 bases from J, the junction kept 9 bases outside the gene matches. The CDR3 is 16 residues long. DNA for the CDR3: TGTGCCAGCAGCCCCCGGGGACAGGAGTTTTACAATGAGCAGTTCTTC. This encodes CASSPRGQEFYNEQFF.

Ten or more counts support this clonotype. The chain joins TRBV20-1 to TRBJ1-4; no definite D call. Germline CDR1 and CDR2: DFQATT and SNEGSKA (reference sequence). This CDR3 has 13 amino acids. V was pared by 0 bases and J by 4 bases, with 6 bases between. The CDR3 coding sequence is TGCAGTGCTAGAGATATCAGTAATGAAAAACTGTTTTTT. It codes for CSARDISNEKLFF.

Ten or more counts support this clonotype. The chain couples TRBV28 to TRBJ2-7, with 7 bases aligning to TRBD1. CDR3 length: 15 amino acids. Germline values: CDR1 MDHEN, CDR2 SYDVKM. V shed 5 bases and J 0 bases; nucleotides not matched to a gene: 7. CDR3 sequence (DNA): TGTGCCAGCAGTCTACCTTGGGACAGCTCCTACGAGCAGTACTTC. Translating it yields CASSLPWDSSYEQYF.

Many counts were recorded for this clonotype. The V and J genes are TRBV20-1 and TRBJ1-5; D is uncertain. CDR1 is DFQATT, CDR2 SNEGSKA, per germline (reference sequence). V dropped 2 bases and J dropped 5 bases, with 10 bases sitting between them. The CDR3 covers 13 residues. This chain's CDR3 is CSARQTTDQPQHF. The CDR3 nucleotides read TGCAGTGCTAGACAGACTACAGATCAGCCCCAGCATTTT.

This clonotype was recorded many times. The rearrangement links TRBV10-3 to TRBJ1-2; no clear D gene. The CDR3 is 14 amino acids. Germline-derived CDR1 and CDR2 are ENHRY and SYGVKD. V was trimmed by 0 bases and J by 4 bases, leaving 9 bases between them. The CDR3 protein is CAISESERGYGYTF. The CDR3, as DNA: TGTGCCATCAGTGAGTCTGAACGCGGCTATGGCTACACCTTC.

This clonotype came up many times. The rearrangement links TRBV20-1 to TRBJ1-6, with D perhaps TRBD1 (6 bases). CDR1 DFQATT and CDR2 SNEGSKA come from the germline V gene (reference sequence). Trimming took 4 bases from V and 8 from J, leaving 12 bases between them. The CDR3 spans 13 residues. The CDR3 region has the DNA TGCAGTGCTAACACAGGGTTACATTCACCCCTCCACTTT. It yields the protein CSANTGLHSPLHF.

This clonotype was seen repeatedly, ten times or more. The V call is TRBV20-1, the J call TRBJ2-1; D may be TRBD1 or TRBD2 (5 bases each). The germline V gene encodes CDR1 DFQATT and CDR2 SNEGSKA (reference sequence). Deletions cut 0 bases from V and 6 bases from J, with 12 bases between. CDR3 length: 14 amino acids. CDR3 amino acids: CSARDGPGRNEQFF. The CDR3 DNA reads as TGCAGTGCTAGAGATGGGCCGGGACGCAATGAGCAGTTCTTC.

At least ten counts were recorded for this clonotype. The V and J genes are TRBV11-2 and TRBJ2-5, with a tentative D call TRBD2 (7 bases). Germline-derived CDR1 and CDR2 are SGHAT and FQNNGV. CDR3 length: 19 residues. V lost 0 bases, J lost 5 bases, and 25 bases lay in between. In DNA form, the CDR3 reads TGTGCCAGCAGCTTAGAGTGGGGGGGGCAAGACGATCCATTGGAGACCCAGTACTTC. Protein: CASSLEWGGQDDPLETQYF. Full variable domain (missing parts from reference TRBV11-2 and TRBJ2-5): EAGVAQSPRYKIIEKRQSVAFWCNPISGHATLYWYQQILGQGPKLLIQFQNNGVVDDSQLPKDRFSAERLKGVDSTLKIQPAKLEDSAVYLCASSLEWGGQDDPLETQYFGPGTRLLVL.

In its sample, this clonotype was seen many times. The chain combines TRBV28 with TRBJ2-1; 9 positions match TRBD2. Germline-derived CDR1 and CDR2 are MDHEN and SYDVKM. V lost 7 bases to trimming and J lost 4 bases; unmatched junction nucleotides: 8. This CDR3 has 15 residues. CDR3 bases: TGTGCCAGCATGCCCACAGCGGGAGGTTACAATGAGCAGTTCTTC. Amino acids: CASMPTAGGYNEQFF.

Details on this clonotype: One end of the junction varies from germline; a read error may be responsible. V is TRBV19 and J is TRBJ1-2; TRBD1 matches at 9 bases. This CDR3 region has 12 residues. From germline, CDR1 is LNHDA and CDR2 SQIVND (reference sequence). Written as DNA, the CDR3 is TGTGCCGCTGGCGGGACAGGGTATGTCTACACCTTC. Translation: CAAGGTGYVYTF.

Only a few counts were recorded for this clonotype. The J gene is TRBJ2-1, the V gene TRBV13; D is perhaps TRBD1 (6 bases). The germline V gene encodes CDR1 PRHDT and CDR2 FYEKMQ (reference sequence). The V and J ends lost 7 bases and 1 base respectively, with 14 bases between them. This CDR3 is built from 15 residues. The CDR3 region is CASTPAGASYNEQFF. DNA for the CDR3: TGTGCCAGCACCCCGGCAGGGGCGTCCTACAATGAGCAGTTCTTC.

This clonotype has a count of ten or more. The chain joins TRBV6-5 to TRBJ1-2, with 8 bases aligning to TRBD1. V was pared by 0 bases and J by 8 bases, with 5 bases of the junction left unmatched. The CDR3 covers 14 residues. Germline CDR1 and CDR2: MNHEY and SVGAGI. CDR3 coding DNA: TGTGCCAGCAGTTACTCTTATGGGACAGGCGGCTACACCTTC. It codes for CASSYSYGTGGYTF.

This clonotype was observed at least ten times. This chain joins TRBV7-3 and TRBJ2-2, with 8 bases matching TRBD1. The V gene end was trimmed by 5 bases and the J gene end by 6 bases; junction bases not matched to a gene: 14. CDR3 length equals 17 residues. Per germline, CDR1 SGHTA and CDR2 FQGTGA. CDR3 amino acids: CASSQRKWTGLSGELFF. The CDR3 bases are TGTGCCAGCAGCCAACGGAAATGGACAGGGCTTTCCGGGGAGCTGTTTTTT.

Many counts were recorded for this clonotype. The chain combines TRBV2 with TRBJ2-1, with a possible D match to TRBD1 (6 bases). The CDR3 is made up of 13 amino acids. Germline V CDR1 and CDR2: SNHLY, FYNNEI. The germline V and J ends were trimmed by 2 bases and 9 bases, with 11 bases remaining between them. CDR3 in DNA: TGTGCCAGCAGTGAACAACGAGGGGGTGAGCAGTTCTTC. Protein: CASSEQRGGEQFF.